Listed below are T cell receptor beta chains from one sample, sequenced in a study of cytomegalovirus exposure and HLA in healthy donors. TCRdb's copy holds only in-frame clones and misses some; the assay was immunoSEQ multiplex PCR. Of about 94,000 clones listed, 81% are singletons. Input material: PBMCs. All receptors come from a human donor in good health. The CDR3 runs from the conserved cysteine through the conserved F or W. Each record gives: clone size, D gene, J gene, V gene, CDR3 DNA, CDR3 protein. A D gene is named only where the DNA matches it firmly. The size entry is marked missing in some rows and otherwise reads once, few, many or a size class.

abundance: .
d_gene: .
j_gene: TRBJ1-1
v_gene: TRBV21-1
CDR3nt: TGTGCCTTAAAAGGGACAGGGAGCACTGAAGCTTTCTTT
CDR3aa: CALKGTGSTEAFF

abundance: .
d_gene: .
j_gene: TRBJ2-2
v_gene: TRBV7-2
CDR3nt: TGTGCCAGCAGCTTAATCGGGGCCGGGGAGCTGTTTTTT
CDR3aa: CASSLIGAGELFF

abundance: .
d_gene: .
j_gene: TRBJ2-7
v_gene: TRBV30
CDR3nt: TGTGCCTGGTCTCGAACCGAGTCCGAGCAGTACTTC
CDR3aa: CAWSRTESEQYF

abundance: few
d_gene: TRBD1
j_gene: TRBJ1-2
v_gene: TRBV29-1
CDR3nt: TGCAGCGTACCGGCCCGGGGCACGGCAGGGGGATATGGCTACACCTTC
CDR3aa: CSVPARGTAGGYGYTF

abundance: .
d_gene: .
j_gene: TRBJ2-7
v_gene: TRBV9
CDR3nt: TGTGCCAGCAGCGTAGAAGGTCGAGGGTACGAGCAGTACTTC
CDR3aa: CASSVEGRGYEQYF

abundance: .
d_gene: .
j_gene: TRBJ2-5
v_gene: TRBV4-1
CDR3nt: TGCGCCAGCAGCCAAGTTAGCGGTGAGACCCAGTACTTC
CDR3aa: CASSQVSGETQYF

abundance: .
d_gene: .
j_gene: TRBJ2-7
v_gene: TRBV30
CDR3nt: TGTGCCTGGAGTGGGGGGGACCCCTACGAGCAGTACTTC
CDR3aa: CAWSGGDPYEQYF

abundance: .
d_gene: TRBD2
j_gene: TRBJ2-1
v_gene: TRBV29-1
CDR3nt: TGCAGCGTTGCTAGCGGGAGGGGGCTGGAGCAGTTCTTC
CDR3aa: CSVASGRGLEQFF

abundance: .
d_gene: .
j_gene: TRBJ2-1
v_gene: TRBV6-5
CDR3nt: TGTGCCAGCAGTTTCGCGGGGGCGCCTTCCTACAATGAGCAGTTCTTC
CDR3aa: CASSFAGAPSYNEQFF

abundance: .
d_gene: .
j_gene: TRBJ2-3
v_gene: TRBV5-1
CDR3nt: TGCGCCAGCGGTCAGGGGTTGAGCACAGATACGCAGTATTTT
CDR3aa: CASGQGLSTDTQYF

abundance: .
d_gene: .
j_gene: TRBJ2-1
v_gene: TRBV7-2
CDR3nt: TGTGCCAGCAGCTTAGGTATAGGGGGCGCGGGGAATGAGCAGTTCTTC
CDR3aa: CASSLGIGGAGNEQFF

abundance: once
d_gene: TRBD1
j_gene: TRBJ1-1
v_gene: TRBV6-5
CDR3nt: TGTGCCAGCAGCCCGGACAGGGCTGGCACTGAAGCTTTCTTT
CDR3aa: CASSPDRAGTEAFF

abundance: .
d_gene: TRBD1
j_gene: TRBJ2-1
v_gene: TRBV27
CDR3nt: TGTGCCAGCAGCCCTCTTACCGGGACAGGGGAGTTCTTC
CDR3aa: CASSPLTGTGEFF

abundance: .
d_gene: TRBD1
j_gene: TRBJ1-2
v_gene: TRBV18
CDR3nt: TGTGCCAGCTCACCTATCGGACAGGGAGAGAACTATGGCTACACCTTC
CDR3aa: CASSPIGQGENYGYTF

abundance: .
d_gene: .
j_gene: TRBJ2-3
v_gene: TRBV5-1
CDR3nt: TGCGCCAGCAGCTTCCTCTATTCTCAGGCGCAGTATTTT
CDR3aa: CASSFLYSQAQYF

abundance: .
d_gene: .
j_gene: TRBJ1-2
v_gene: TRBV12-2
CDR3nt: TGTGCAAGTCGGGGACAGTGCAGGTGCTATGGCTACACCTTC
CDR3aa: CASRGQCRCYGYTF

abundance: few
d_gene: TRBD1
j_gene: TRBJ1-5
v_gene: TRBV30
CDR3nt: TGTGCCTGGAGTGCCAGGGGGCGCAAATTGTACCAGCCCCAGCATTTT
CDR3aa: CAWSARGRKLYQPQHF

abundance: .
d_gene: .
j_gene: TRBJ2-6
v_gene: TRBV19
CDR3nt: TGTGCCAGCCTTTACTCTGGGGCCAACGTCCTGACTTTC
CDR3aa: CASLYSGANVLTF

abundance: few
d_gene: TRBD2
j_gene: TRBJ2-6
v_gene: TRBV5-4
CDR3nt: TGTGCCAGCAGCACGGGACTAGCCCAAGTTGGGGCCAACGTCCTGACTTTC
CDR3aa: CASSTGLAQVGANVLTF

abundance: once
d_gene: .
j_gene: TRBJ1-1
v_gene: TRBV9
CDR3nt: TGTGCCAGCAGCGTAAAGACTTTGGGAGATAGTCAGCAAGCTTTCTTT
CDR3aa: CASSVKTLGDSQQAFF